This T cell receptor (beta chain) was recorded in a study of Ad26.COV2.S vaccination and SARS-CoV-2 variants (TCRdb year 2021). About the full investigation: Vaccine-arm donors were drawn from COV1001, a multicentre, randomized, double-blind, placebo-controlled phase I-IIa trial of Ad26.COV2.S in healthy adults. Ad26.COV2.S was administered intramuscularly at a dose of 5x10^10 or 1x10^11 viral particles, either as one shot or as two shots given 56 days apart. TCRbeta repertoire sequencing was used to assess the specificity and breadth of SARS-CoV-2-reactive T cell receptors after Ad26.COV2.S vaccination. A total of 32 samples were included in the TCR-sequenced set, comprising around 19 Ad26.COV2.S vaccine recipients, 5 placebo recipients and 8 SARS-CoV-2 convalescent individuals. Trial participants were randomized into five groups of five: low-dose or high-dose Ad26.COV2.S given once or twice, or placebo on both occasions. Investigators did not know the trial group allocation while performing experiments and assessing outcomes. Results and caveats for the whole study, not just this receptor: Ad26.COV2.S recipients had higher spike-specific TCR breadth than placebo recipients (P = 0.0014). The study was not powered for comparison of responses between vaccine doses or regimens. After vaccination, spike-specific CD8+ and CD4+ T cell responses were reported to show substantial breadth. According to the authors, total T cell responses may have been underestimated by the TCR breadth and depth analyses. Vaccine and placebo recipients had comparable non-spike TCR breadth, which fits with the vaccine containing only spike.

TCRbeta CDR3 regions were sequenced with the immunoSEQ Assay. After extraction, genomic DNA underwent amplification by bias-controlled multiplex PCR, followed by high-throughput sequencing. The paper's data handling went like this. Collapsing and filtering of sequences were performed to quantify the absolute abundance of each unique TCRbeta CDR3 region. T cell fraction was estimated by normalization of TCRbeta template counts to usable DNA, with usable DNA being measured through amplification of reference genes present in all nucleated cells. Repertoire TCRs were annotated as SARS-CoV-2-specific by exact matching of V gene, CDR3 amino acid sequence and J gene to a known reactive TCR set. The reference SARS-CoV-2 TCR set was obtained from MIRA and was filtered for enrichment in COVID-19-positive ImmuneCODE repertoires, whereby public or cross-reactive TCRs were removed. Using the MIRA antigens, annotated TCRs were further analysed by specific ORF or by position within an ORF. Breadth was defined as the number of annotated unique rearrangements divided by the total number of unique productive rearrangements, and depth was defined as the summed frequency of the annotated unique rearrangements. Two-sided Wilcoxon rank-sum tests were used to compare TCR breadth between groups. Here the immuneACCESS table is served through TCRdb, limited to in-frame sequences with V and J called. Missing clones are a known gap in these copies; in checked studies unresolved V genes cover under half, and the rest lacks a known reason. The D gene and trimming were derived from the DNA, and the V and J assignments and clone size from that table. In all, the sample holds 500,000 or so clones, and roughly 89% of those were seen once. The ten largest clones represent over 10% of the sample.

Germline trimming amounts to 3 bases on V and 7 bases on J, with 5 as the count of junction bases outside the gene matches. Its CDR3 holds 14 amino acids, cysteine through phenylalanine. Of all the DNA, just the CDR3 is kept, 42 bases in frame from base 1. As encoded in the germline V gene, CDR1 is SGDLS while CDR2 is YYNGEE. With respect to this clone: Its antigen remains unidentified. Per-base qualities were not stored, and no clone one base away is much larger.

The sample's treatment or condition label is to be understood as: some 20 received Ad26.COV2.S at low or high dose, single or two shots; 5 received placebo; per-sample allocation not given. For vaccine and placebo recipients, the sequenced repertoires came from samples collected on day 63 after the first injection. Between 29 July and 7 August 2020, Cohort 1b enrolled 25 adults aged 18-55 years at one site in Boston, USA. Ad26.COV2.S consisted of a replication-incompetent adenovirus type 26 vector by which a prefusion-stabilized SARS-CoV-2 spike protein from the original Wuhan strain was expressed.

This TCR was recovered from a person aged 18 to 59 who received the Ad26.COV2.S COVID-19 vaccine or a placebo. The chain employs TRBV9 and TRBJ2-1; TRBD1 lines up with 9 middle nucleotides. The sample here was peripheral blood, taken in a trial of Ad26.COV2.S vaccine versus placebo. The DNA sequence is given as TGTGCCAGCAGCGGCGGGACAGGGTGGAATGAGCAGTTCTTC. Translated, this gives CASSGGTGWNEQFF.